The clone carrying this T cell receptor beta chain was detected a few times. What it recognizes is unknown. The source of the sample is a study of T cell repertoires in cytomegalovirus infection. Across the whole study: In public TCR beta signatures, there were indications of both CMV infection and matching HLA type.

Trimming shortened V by 1 base and J by 1 base, and 17 bases separated the two germline ends. The CDR3 loop spans 18 amino acids. The germline V gene encodes CDR1 LGHNT and CDR2 FRNRAP. TCRdb redid the calling of the reads with MiXCR, one entry per CDR3 protein. The sample records about 160,000 distinct CDR3 sequences, about a sixth being singletons. General observations from the study: Clonotypes of TCR beta that were HLA-C-restricted and CMV-specific dominated the ex vivo response.

Source material: CD8+ T cells from PBMCs. The V call is TRBV12-5, the J call TRBJ1-5; TRBD1 is a possible D gene (6 bases). This TCR came from a human donor in good health (CMV status not recorded). Some clones in this sample may be carry-over from other donors' samples. The CDR3 reads CASGLGIGTPVSNQPQHF. DNA for the CDR3: TGTGCTAGTGGTTTGGGAATCGGGACACCAGTAAGCAATCAGCCCCAGCATTTT.